This TCR beta chain was recorded in a study of siplizumab effects on memory and regulatory T cells. Losses at the gene ends were 3 bases for V and 7 bases for J; bases not matched to a gene: 7. Germline lookup yields CDR1 SGDLS and CDR2 YYNGEE. The CDR3 has 15 residues. The table came from immunoSEQ multiplex PCR; TCRdb's copy has only in-frame clones and leaves some out. The sample records approximately 50,000 clones, about 94% being singletons. This receptor was taken from a human donor in good health. The V and J genes are TRBV9 and TRBJ1-4; TRBD1 matches 9 bases. The source material was CD8+ T cells sorted from blood. CDR3 loop: CASSGSGTGFEKLFF. CDR3 bases: TGTGCCAGCAGCGGTTCCGGGACAGGGTTTGAAAAACTGTTTTTT.